This T cell receptor (beta chain) was sequenced in a study of OX40 agonist ivuxolimab in advanced cancers. CDR1 is KGHSH, CDR2 LQKENI, per germline. The ends were cut back, 1 base at V and 5 bases at J, with 9 bases in the middle. This CDR3 has 14 amino acids. Profiled with immunoSEQ multiplex PCR; TCRdb holds only in-frame clones, not every one. The sample carries over 60,000 clones, around 84% recorded once. The sample in question was CD4+ or CD8+ T cells sorted from blood, obtained in a trial of the OX40 agonist ivuxolimab. V usage is TRBV18 and J usage is TRBJ1-5; no firm D call. The source is an adult with an advanced solid tumor such as melanoma, head and neck, liver or kidney cancer. CDR3 protein: CASSPQGRDQPQHF. DNA for the CDR3: TGTGCCAGCTCACCACAGGGAAGAGATCAGCCCCAGCATTTT. The full variable domain, with the rest looked up from reference TRBV18 and TRBJ1-5, is NAGVMQNPRHLVRRRGQEARLRCSPMKGHSHVYWYRQLPEEGLKFMVYLQKENIIDESGMPKERFSAEFPKEGPSILRIQQVVRGDSAAYFCASSPQGRDQPQHFGDGTRLSIL.